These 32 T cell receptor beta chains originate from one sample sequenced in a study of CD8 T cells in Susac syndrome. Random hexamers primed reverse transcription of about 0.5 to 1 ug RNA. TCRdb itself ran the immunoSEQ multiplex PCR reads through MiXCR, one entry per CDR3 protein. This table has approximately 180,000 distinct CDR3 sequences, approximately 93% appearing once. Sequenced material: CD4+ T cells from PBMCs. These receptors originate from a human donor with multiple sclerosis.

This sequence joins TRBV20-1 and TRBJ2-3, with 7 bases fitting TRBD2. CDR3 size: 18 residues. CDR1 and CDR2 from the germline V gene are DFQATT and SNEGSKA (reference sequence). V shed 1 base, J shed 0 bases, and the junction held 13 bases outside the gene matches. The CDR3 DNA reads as TGCAGTGCTAGAGCCGGAGTCGGCGGGAGAGGGAGCACAGATACGCAGTATTTT. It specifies CSARAGVGGRGSTDTQYF.

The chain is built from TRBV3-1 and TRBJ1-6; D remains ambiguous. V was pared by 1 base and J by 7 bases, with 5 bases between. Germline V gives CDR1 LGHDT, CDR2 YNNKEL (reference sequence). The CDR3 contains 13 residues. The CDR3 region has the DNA TGTGCCAGCAGCCAAGCTAACAATTCACCCCTCCACTTT. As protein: CASSQANNSPLHF.

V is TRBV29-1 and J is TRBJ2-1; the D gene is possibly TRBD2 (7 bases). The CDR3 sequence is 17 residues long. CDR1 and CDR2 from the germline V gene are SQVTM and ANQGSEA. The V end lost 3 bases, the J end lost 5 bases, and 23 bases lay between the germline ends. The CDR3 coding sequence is TGCAGCGTTGAGCCGCTAGGGGGGCGGGGGTCCCACAATGAGCAGTTCTTC. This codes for CSVEPLGGRGSHNEQFF.

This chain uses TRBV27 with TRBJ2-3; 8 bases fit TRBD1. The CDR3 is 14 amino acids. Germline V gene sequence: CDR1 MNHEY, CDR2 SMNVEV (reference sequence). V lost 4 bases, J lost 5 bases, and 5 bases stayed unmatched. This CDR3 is CASSWTGYKDTQYF. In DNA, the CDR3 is TGTGCCAGCAGTTGGACAGGGTATAAAGATACGCAGTATTTT.

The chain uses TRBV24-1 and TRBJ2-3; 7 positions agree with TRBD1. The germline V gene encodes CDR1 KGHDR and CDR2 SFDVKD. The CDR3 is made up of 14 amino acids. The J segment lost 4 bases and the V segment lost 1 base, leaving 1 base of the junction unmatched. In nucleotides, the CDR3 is TGTGCCACCAGTGATTTCACAGGGGCAGATACGCAGTATTTT. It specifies CATSDFTGADTQYF.

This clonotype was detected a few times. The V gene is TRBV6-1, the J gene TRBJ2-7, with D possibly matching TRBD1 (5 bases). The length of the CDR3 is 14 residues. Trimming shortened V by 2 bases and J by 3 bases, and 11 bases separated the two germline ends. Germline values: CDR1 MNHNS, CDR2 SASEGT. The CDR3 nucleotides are TGTGCCAGCAGTGAAACAGGAATGGACTACGAGCAGTACTTC. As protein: CASSETGMDYEQYF.

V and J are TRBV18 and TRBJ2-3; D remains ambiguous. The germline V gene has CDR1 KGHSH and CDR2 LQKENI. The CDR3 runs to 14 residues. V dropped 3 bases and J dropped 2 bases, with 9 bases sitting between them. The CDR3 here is CASSPWSDTDTQYF. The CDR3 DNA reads TGTGCCAGCTCACCCTGGAGCGACACAGATACGCAGTATTTT.

The CDR3 DNA is TGTGCCAGCGGTGGCGGGGAGGCTACAGGCCGTGAAAAACTGTTTTTT. This codes for CASGGGEATGREKLFF. The V call is TRBV6-6, the J call TRBJ1-4, with D possibly being TRBD1 (5 bases). V shed 8 bases and J shed 7 bases, with 23 bases lying between them. The CDR3 is 16 amino acids. The germline gives CDR1 MNHNY, CDR2 SVGAGI (reference sequence).

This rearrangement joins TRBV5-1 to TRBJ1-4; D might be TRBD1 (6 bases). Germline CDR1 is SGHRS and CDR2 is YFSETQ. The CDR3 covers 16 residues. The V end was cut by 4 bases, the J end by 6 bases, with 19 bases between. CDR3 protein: CASSLNTGIRDEKLFF. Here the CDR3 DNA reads TGCGCCAGCAGCCTAAATACAGGGATCCGTGATGAAAAACTGTTTTTT. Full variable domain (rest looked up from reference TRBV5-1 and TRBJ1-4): KAGVTQTPRYLIKTRGQQVTLSCSPISGHRSVSWYQQTPGQGLQFLFEYFSETQRNKGNFPGRFSGRQFSNSRSEMNVSTLELGDSALYLCASSLNTGIRDEKLFFGSGTQLSVL.

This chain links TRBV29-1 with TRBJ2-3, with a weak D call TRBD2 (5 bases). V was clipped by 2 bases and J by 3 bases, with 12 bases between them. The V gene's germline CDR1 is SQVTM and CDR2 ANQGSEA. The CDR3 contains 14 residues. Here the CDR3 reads CSVERGIGTDTQYF. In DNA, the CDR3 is TGCAGCGTTGAACGGGGTATCGGGACAGATACGCAGTATTTT.

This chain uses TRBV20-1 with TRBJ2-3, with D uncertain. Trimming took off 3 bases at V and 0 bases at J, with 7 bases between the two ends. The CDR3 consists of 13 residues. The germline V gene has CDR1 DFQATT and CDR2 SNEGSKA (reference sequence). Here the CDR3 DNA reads TGCAGTGCTAGGCCTGTCAGCACAGATACGCAGTATTTT. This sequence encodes CSARPVSTDTQYF.

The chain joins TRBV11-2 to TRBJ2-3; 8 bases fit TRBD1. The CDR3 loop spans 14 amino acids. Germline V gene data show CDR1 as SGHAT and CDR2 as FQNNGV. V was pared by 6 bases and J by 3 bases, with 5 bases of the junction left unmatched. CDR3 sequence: CASSKDRVTDTQYF. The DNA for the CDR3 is TGTGCCAGCAGTAAGGACAGGGTAACAGATACGCAGTATTTT.

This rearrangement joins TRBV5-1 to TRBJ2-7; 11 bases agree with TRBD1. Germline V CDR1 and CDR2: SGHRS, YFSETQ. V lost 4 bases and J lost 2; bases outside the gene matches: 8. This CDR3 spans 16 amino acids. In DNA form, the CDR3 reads TGCGCCAGCAGCGTCGGGGGACAGGGGGTAACCTACGAGCAGTACTTC. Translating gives CASSVGGQGVTYEQYF.

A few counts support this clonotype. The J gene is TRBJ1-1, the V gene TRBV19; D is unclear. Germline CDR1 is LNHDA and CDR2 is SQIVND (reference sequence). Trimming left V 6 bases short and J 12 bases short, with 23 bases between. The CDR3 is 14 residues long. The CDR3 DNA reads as TGTGCCAGTAGAGTGGGGATGAAAGCCCCTAGATCTTTCTTT. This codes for CASRVGMKAPRSFF.

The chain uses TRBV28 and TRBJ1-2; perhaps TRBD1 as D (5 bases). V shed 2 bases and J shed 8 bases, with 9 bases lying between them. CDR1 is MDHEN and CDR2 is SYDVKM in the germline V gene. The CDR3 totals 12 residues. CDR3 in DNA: TGTGCCAGCAGTTTAACGAGACAGGGCTACACCTTC. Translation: CASSLTRQGYTF.

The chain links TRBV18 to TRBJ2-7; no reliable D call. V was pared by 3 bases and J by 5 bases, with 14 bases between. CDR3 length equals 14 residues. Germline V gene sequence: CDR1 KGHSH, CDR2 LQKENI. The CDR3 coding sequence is TGTGCCAGCTCACCCTTACAGTTCGGAGACGAGCAGTACTTC. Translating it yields CASSPLQFGDEQYF.

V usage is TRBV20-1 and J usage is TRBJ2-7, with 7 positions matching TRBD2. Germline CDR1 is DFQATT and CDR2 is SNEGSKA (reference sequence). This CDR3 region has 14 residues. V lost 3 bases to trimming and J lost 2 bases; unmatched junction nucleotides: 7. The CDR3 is CSASPSGRAYEQYF. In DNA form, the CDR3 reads TGCAGTGCTAGTCCTAGCGGAAGGGCCTACGAGCAGTACTTC.

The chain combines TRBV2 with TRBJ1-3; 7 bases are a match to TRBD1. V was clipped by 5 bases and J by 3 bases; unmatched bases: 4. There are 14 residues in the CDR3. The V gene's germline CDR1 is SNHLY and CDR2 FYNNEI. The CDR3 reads CASSTRGSGNTIYF. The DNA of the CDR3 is TGTGCCAGCAGTACCAGGGGGAGTGGAAACACCATATATTTT.

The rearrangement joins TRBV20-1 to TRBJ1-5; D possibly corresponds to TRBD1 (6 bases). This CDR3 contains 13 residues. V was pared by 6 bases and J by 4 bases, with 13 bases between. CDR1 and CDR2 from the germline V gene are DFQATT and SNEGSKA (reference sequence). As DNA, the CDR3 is TGCAGTGCCCAAGACACAGGGAATCAGCCCCAGCATTTT. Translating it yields CSAQDTGNQPQHF.

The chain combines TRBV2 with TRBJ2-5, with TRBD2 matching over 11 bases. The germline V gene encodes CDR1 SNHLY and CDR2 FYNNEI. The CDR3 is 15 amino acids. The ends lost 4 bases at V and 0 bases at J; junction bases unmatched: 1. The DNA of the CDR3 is TGTGCCAGCAGTGGGACTAGCGGGTACCAAGAGACCCAGTACTTC. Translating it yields CASSGTSGYQETQYF.

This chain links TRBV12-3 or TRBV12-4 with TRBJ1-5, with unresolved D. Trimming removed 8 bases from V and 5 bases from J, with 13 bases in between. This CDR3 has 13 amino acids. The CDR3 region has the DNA TGTGCCAGCTCCCTGGCTAGTCATCAGCCCCAGCATTTT. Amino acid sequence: CASSLASHQPQHF.

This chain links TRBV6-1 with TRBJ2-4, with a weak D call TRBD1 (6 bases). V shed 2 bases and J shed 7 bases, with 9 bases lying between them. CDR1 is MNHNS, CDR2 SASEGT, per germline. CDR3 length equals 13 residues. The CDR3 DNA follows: TGTGCCAGCAGTGAACCAGGGGTGAACATTCAGTACTTC. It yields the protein CASSEPGVNIQYF.

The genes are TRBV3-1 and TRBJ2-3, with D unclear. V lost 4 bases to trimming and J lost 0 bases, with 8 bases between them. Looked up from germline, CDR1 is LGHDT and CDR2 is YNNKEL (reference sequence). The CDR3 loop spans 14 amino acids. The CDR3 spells CASSPSPSTDTQYF. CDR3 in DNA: TGTGCCAGCAGCCCAAGCCCTAGCACAGATACGCAGTATTTT.

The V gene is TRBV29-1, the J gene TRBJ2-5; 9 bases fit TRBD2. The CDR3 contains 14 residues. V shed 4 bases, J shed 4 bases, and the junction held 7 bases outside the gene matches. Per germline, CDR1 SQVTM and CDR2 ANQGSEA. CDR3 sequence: CSVVGGGAGETQYF. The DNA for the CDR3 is TGCAGCGTTGTTGGCGGGGGGGCCGGAGAGACCCAGTACTTC. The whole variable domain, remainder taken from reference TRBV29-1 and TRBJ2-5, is SAVISQKPSRDICQRGTSLTIQCQVDSQVTMMFWYRQQPGQSLTLIATANQGSEATYESGFVIDKFPISRPNLTFSTLTVSNMSPEDSSIYLCSVVGGGAGETQYFGPGTRLLVL.

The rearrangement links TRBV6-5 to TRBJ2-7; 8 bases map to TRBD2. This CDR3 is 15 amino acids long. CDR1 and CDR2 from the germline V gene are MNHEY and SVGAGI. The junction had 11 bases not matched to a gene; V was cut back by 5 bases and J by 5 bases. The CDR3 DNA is TGTGCCAGCAGTCAGCCCGGGACTAGGGTCCACGAGCAGTACTTC. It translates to CASSQPGTRVHEQYF.

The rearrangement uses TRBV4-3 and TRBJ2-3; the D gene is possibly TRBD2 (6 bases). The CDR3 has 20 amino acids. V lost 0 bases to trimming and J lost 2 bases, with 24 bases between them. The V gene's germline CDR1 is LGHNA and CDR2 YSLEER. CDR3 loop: CASSQDRASDISYFTDTQYF. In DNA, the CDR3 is TGCGCCAGCAGCCAAGATCGGGCTAGCGACATATCCTATTTCACAGATACGCAGTATTTT.

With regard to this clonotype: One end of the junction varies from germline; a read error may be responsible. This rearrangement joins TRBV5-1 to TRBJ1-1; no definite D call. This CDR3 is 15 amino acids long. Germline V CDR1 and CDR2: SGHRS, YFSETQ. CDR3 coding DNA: TGCGCCAGCATGAGGGCTCCCGGGGTGAAAACTGAAGCTTTCTTT. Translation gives CASMRAPGVKTEAFF.

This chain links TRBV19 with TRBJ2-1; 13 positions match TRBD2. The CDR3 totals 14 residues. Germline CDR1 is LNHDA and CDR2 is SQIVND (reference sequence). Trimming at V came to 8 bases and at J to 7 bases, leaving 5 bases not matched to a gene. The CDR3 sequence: CASGLAGAWNEQFF. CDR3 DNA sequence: TGTGCCAGTGGACTAGCGGGAGCATGGAATGAGCAGTTCTTC.

The DNA for the CDR3 is TGCAGCGCCCACTCCCGGGACAGGGACACTGAAGCTTTCTTT. Its translation is CSAHSRDRDTEAFF. This chain connects TRBV29-1 to TRBJ1-1; 9 nucleotides match TRBD1. Trimming took 7 bases from V and 3 from J; bases not matched to a gene: 9. This CDR3 is 14 amino acids long. The germline V gene encodes CDR1 SQVTM and CDR2 ANQGSEA.

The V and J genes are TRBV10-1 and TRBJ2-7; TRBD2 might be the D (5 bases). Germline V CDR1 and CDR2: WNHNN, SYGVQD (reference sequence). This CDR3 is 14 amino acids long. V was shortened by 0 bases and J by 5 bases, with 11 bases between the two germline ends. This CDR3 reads CASSESGGSHEQYF. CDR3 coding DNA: TGCGCCAGCAGTGAGTCCGGCGGGTCTCACGAGCAGTACTTC.

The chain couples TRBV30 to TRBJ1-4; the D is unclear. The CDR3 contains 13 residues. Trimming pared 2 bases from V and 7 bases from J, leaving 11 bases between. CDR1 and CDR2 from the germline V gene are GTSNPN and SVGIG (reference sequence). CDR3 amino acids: CAWSYTGIEKLFF. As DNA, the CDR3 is TGTGCCTGGAGTTATACGGGGATTGAAAAACTGTTTTTT.

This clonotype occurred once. The CDR3 here is CASSRTSGSQETQYF. In DNA form, the CDR3 reads TGTGCCAGCAGCCGGACTAGCGGGAGCCAAGAGACCCAGTACTTC. The chain uses TRBV6-2 or TRBV6-3 and TRBJ2-5; 13 bases align to TRBD2. The CDR3 is 15 residues long. J lost 1 base, V lost 6 bases, and 2 bases had no gene match. Looked up from germline, CDR1 is MNHEY and CDR2 is SVGEGT.